This TCR beta chain comes out of a study of CD8+CD57+ T cells in acquired aplastic anemia (dated by TCRdb to the late 2010s). With regard to the full study: On average, sorted CD4+ and CD8+ cells yielded around 3.4 ug of extracted DNA, with a range of about 0.18 to 30 ug. Healthy donor samples averaged roughly 10 million reads for CD4+ and roughly 12 million for CD8+ cells.

The germline V gene provides CDR1 SNHLY and CDR2 FYNNEI. At the junction V is shortened by 1 base and J by 4 bases, with 10 bases in between. There are 14 amino acids in the CDR3, from cysteine to phenylalanine inclusive. The retained sequence is limited to the CDR3, 42 bases, with the frame set at the first base. This clonotype was recorded at least ten times. Its antigen is still unknown. The sample holds no much larger clone one base away, and base qualities are not on file. The study deep-sequenced TCR repertoires of sorted CD4+ and CD8+ blood T cells from severe aplastic anemia patients and healthy subjects. Ficoll-Paque density gradient centrifugation was used to isolate peripheral blood mononuclear cells. Before DNA extraction, CD4+ and CD8+ T cells were sorted by FACS or by magnetic beads. Study-wide conclusions, independent of this receptor: About 29 CD8+ CDR3 sequences were found to be shared between patients and controls, but these sequences appeared to be highly expressed in patients and within the immunodominant clones of the patients. Between patients and healthy controls, no significant difference in CD8+ Simpson's diversity was found (P=0.060).

Genomic DNA was used as template for profiling of TCR beta VDJ combinations and CDR3 sequences. An Illumina HiSeq 2000 was used for TCR repertoire sequencing. Per the authors' processing: Repertoire assessment relied on Simpson's diversity index, CDR3 size and DJ length profiles, and TRBV/TRBJ rearrangement plots. The most abundant DNA sequence in the deep sequencing data was taken as the immunodominant clone. CDR3 amino acid sequences were checked for sharing between subjects and were compared against published repertoires and the VDJdb database. TCRdb applied fastp at Q25 and MiXCR to the public reads, then kept only in-frame beta chains. Records with the same CDR3 protein are collapsed into one entry carrying the most frequent genes and DNA. In this record, the V and J calls reflect TCRdb's handling and not the investigators' own analysis. Recorded for this sample are 65,000 to 85,000 distinct CDR3 sequences; 50% to 55% of them occurred a single time. Jointly, the top ten make up about 8.9% of the sample.

The sequence came from a human donor in good health, serving as a control. The chain is made from TRBV2 and TRBJ1-1; too little of a D gene remains to name it. The specimen was sorted CD4+, CD8+, or CD8+CD57+ T cells (not recorded which) from PBMCs. The DNA sequence reads TGTGCCAGCAGTGAAGGAGGGTGGGTCACTGAAGCTTTCTTT. Its amino acids are CASSEGGWVTEAFF.